The 25 T cell receptor beta chains given below trace back to one sample, sequenced in a study of blood T cell repertoires in COVID-19. The method was immunoSEQ multiplex PCR; TCRdb's version includes in-frame clones alone and lacks a portion of them. The sample shows 400,000 to 500,000 clones, roughly 90% of them seen only once. Sequencing input: PBMCs or T cells enriched from blood (not recorded which). The receptors come from a woman aged 18-35 years who had been exposed to COVID-19.

The chain recombines TRBV9 with TRBJ2-2; maybe TRBD2 (6 bases). Germline V CDR1 and CDR2: SGDLS, YYNGEE. With 5 bases removed from V and 7 bases from J, the gap between germline ends came to 18 bases. This CDR3 spans 15 amino acids. The CDR3 loop reads CASSSHSGANGELFF. As DNA, the CDR3 is TGTGCCAGCAGTTCCCATAGCGGCGCGAACGGGGAGCTGTTTTTT.

This chain joins TRBV29-1 and TRBJ2-3; TRBD2 might be the D (5 bases). Germline CDR1 SQVTM, CDR2 ANQGSEA. The CDR3 covers 14 residues. V lost 4 bases and J lost 0, with 11 bases in between. Written as DNA, the CDR3 is TGCAGCGTTGGTGGGAGATATAGCACAGATACGCAGTATTTT. Translation: CSVGGRYSTDTQYF.

The rearrangement uses TRBV4-1 and TRBJ2-7; the D is unclear. The germline V gene encodes CDR1 MGHRA and CDR2 YSYEKL. The V and J ends lost 1 base and 0 bases respectively, with 7 bases between them. The CDR3 consists of 14 residues. The CDR3 is CASSQVVSSYEQYF. DNA of the CDR3: TGCGCCAGCAGCCAAGTTGTTAGCTCCTACGAGCAGTACTTC.

The V and J genes are TRBV28 and TRBJ2-1; 14 nucleotides match TRBD2. This CDR3 region has 18 residues. Germline V lookup: CDR1 MDHEN, CDR2 SYDVKM. V dropped 5 bases and J dropped 3; count of bases not matched to a gene: 9. The CDR3 region has the DNA TGTGCCAGCAGTCCGATCGGACTAGCGGGAGGTGTCTACAATGAGCAGTTCTTC. This translates into CASSPIGLAGGVYNEQFF.

The CDR3 reads CASSPSGGSSYEQYF. The DNA for the CDR3 is TGTGCCAGTAGTCCCAGTGGCGGCAGCTCCTACGAGCAGTACTTC. The V gene is TRBV19, the J gene TRBJ2-7; D remains ambiguous. Trimming took 5 bases from V and 0 from J, leaving 14 bases between them. Germline CDR1 reads LNHDA; CDR2 reads SQIVND (reference sequence). CDR3 size: 15 residues.

This clone was counted between two and nine times. J is TRBJ1-4 and V is TRBV21-1; the D segment call TRBD1 is taken from the table without a DNA check. TRBV21-1 is a pseudogene segment. CDR3 length: 18 amino acids. In nucleotides, the CDR3 is TGTGCCAGCAGCAAAGAGGAGGGACAGGGGGCAGGTAATGAAAAACTGTTTTTT. Protein: CASSKEEGQGAGNEKLFF.

This chain uses TRBV30 with TRBJ2-2; 13 bases line up with TRBD2. Germline V gene sequence: CDR1 GTSNPN, CDR2 SVGIG (reference sequence). The V segment lost 2 bases and the J segment 0 bases; nucleotides outside the gene matches: 9. CDR3 length: 19 residues. The CDR3 nucleotides read TGTGCCTGGAGTACTAGAGCCGGGACTAGCGGGACGAACACCGGGGAGCTGTTTTTT. It translates to CAWSTRAGTSGTNTGELFF.

V gene TRBV7-9 combines with J gene TRBJ1-2; 11 positions match TRBD1. With 1 base clipped from V and 4 bases from J, the junction kept 5 bases outside the gene matches. The CDR3 is 16 amino acids. Per the germline V gene, CDR1 is SEHNR and CDR2 is FQNEAQ (reference sequence). The CDR3 is CASSLGRDRGFYGYTF. Here the CDR3 DNA reads TGTGCCAGCAGCTTAGGACGGGACAGGGGGTTCTATGGCTACACCTTC.

This clone was observed a few times. The rearrangement uses TRBV18 and TRBJ2-1, with D possibly matching TRBD1 (6 bases). CDR1 is KGHSH and CDR2 is LQKENI in the germline V gene. Trimming removed 2 bases at V and 6 bases at J, with 14 bases between. This CDR3 spans 15 amino acids. CDR3 in amino acids: CASSPGLQGANEQFF. The CDR3 region has the DNA TGTGCCAGCTCACCAGGGCTACAGGGCGCCAATGAGCAGTTCTTC.

The V call is TRBV19, the J call TRBJ2-1; 11 nucleotides agree with TRBD2. Germline values: CDR1 LNHDA, CDR2 SQIVND (reference sequence). V dropped 5 bases and J dropped 9; count of bases not matched to a gene: 9. The CDR3 consists of 15 residues. This CDR3 reads CASSLLAGGPGEQFF. The CDR3 nucleotides read TGTGCCAGTAGTCTTTTAGCGGGAGGGCCTGGTGAGCAGTTCTTC.

V and J are TRBV6-5 and TRBJ2-7, with 9 bases lining up with TRBD2. The CDR3 spans 15 residues. J lost 0 bases, V lost 4 bases, and 4 bases had no gene match. Germline V CDR1 and CDR2: MNHEY, SVGAGI. Here the CDR3 reads CASSSLAGHSYEQYF. The DNA for the CDR3 is TGTGCCAGCAGTTCCCTAGCGGGGCACTCCTACGAGCAGTACTTC.

The genes are TRBV18 and TRBJ2-3; 14 nucleotides align to TRBD2. The CDR3 has 16 residues. V lost 5 bases, J lost 5 bases, and 6 bases stayed unmatched. In germline, CDR1 is KGHSH, CDR2 LQKENI. CDR3 region: CASSATSGGAGDTQYF. The CDR3 DNA reads TGTGCCAGCTCAGCGACTAGCGGGGGGGCCGGAGATACGCAGTATTTT.

This sequence joins TRBV19 and TRBJ2-6, with TRBD1 matching 7 bases. Germline V gene sequence: CDR1 LNHDA, CDR2 SQIVND (reference sequence). V lost 5 bases, J lost 7 bases, and 8 bases stayed unmatched. The CDR3 extends over 15 amino acids. This CDR3 reads CASSARQGGANVLTF. The DNA of the CDR3 is TGTGCCAGTAGTGCCCGACAGGGCGGTGCCAACGTCCTGACTTTC.

The chain has TRBV7-2 and TRBJ2-7, with 10 positions matching TRBD1. The V and J ends lost 0 bases and 7 bases, in that order; junction bases with no gene match: 6. The CDR3 spans 15 residues. The V gene's germline CDR1 is SGHTA and CDR2 FQGNSA. The CDR3 nucleotides read TGTGCCAGCAGCTTAGCCCCGGGACAGGGGCTTGAGCAGTACTTC. Encoded protein: CASSLAPGQGLEQYF.

The V and J genes are TRBV14 and TRBJ2-1; 14 bases match TRBD2. Trimming at V came to 4 bases and at J to 9 bases, leaving 8 bases not matched to a gene. The CDR3 extends over 16 amino acids. Germline CDR1 SGHDN, CDR2 FVKESK. Written as DNA, the CDR3 is TGTGCCAGCAGCCCGCGACTAGCGGGAGGGTGGAGTGAGCAGTTCTTC. It is translated as CASSPRLAGGWSEQFF.

The CDR3 region has the DNA TGTGCCAGCAGCTTAGCGTTGGGCAGAGAAGCTTTCTTT. This encodes CASSLALGREAFF. This sequence joins TRBV11-1 and TRBJ1-1; no firm D call. The germline CDR1 and CDR2 sequences are SGHAT and FQDESV (reference sequence). This CDR3 has 13 amino acids. V was trimmed by 0 bases and J by 8 bases, leaving 10 bases between them.

The chain combines TRBV28 with TRBJ1-6; D perhaps matches TRBD1 (5 bases). CDR1 is MDHEN, CDR2 SYDVKM, per germline. The CDR3 contains 15 residues. V was clipped by 2 bases and J by 5 bases, with 10 bases between them. The CDR3 nucleotides are TGTGCCAGCAGTTTAGGGGCCAGGGATAATTCACCCCTCCACTTT. Protein: CASSLGARDNSPLHF.

This clone was counted once. The junction departs from germline at one end; a sequencing error may be responsible. DNA for the CDR3: TGTGCCAGCAGCTTAGGTGGACTAGCGGGGGGGCAAGGCACCGAGGAGCTGTTTTTT. It is translated as CASSLGGLAGGQGTEELFF. The rearrangement links TRBV13 to TRBJ2-2, with 15 bases matching TRBD2. This CDR3 contains 19 residues. CDR1 is PRHDT and CDR2 is FYEKMQ in the germline V gene (reference sequence). Variable domain in full (rest from reference TRBV13 and TRBJ2-2): AAGVIQSPRHLIKEKRETATLKCYPIPRHDTVYWYQQGPGQDPQFLISFYEKMQSDKGSIPDRFSAQQFSDYHSELNMSSLELGDSALYFCASSLGGLAGGQGTEELFFGEGSRLTVL.

The chain recombines TRBV28 with TRBJ1-5; D perhaps matches TRBD1 (6 bases). The V gene's germline CDR1 is MDHEN and CDR2 SYDVKM. Trimming removed 10 bases at V and 2 bases at J, with 21 bases between. This CDR3 is built from 16 residues. The CDR3 DNA sequence: TGTGCCACCGTGATAGGACAGCCAAAGGGCAATCAGCCCCAGCATTTT. It translates to CATVIGQPKGNQPQHF.

This clone was detected only a few times. V is TRBV21-1 and J is TRBJ1-2; the D segment call TRBD1 is taken from the table without a DNA check. TRBV21-1 is a documented pseudogene. The CDR3 is 16 residues long. The CDR3 protein is CASSKAPGRTEYGYTF. The DNA of the CDR3 is TGTGCCAGCAGCAAGGCCCCAGGCAGAACAGAATATGGCTACACCTTC.

The chain uses TRBV9 and TRBJ2-1, with TRBD2 identical over 10 bases. This CDR3 is built from 17 residues. With V trimmed by 0 bases and J by 4 bases, 7 bases remained unmatched. From germline, CDR1 is SGDLS and CDR2 YYNGEE. In DNA, the CDR3 is TGTGCCAGCAGCGTAGACAGCGGGGGGGCAGTTTACAATGAGCAGTTCTTC. Amino acids: CASSVDSGGAVYNEQFF.

This rearrangement joins TRBV6-5 to TRBJ1-1; 7 bases line up with TRBD1. Germline CDR1 MNHEY, CDR2 SVGAGI. The CDR3 contains 15 residues. The V gene end was trimmed by 4 bases and the J gene end by 1 base; junction bases not matched to a gene: 6. The CDR3 DNA is TGTGCCAGCAGTTCCAGAGGGACAGCGAACACTGAAGCTTTCTTT. It specifies CASSSRGTANTEAFF.

The chain carries TRBV6-5 and TRBJ1-1; 7 nucleotides match TRBD1. V lost 5 bases and J lost 4; bases outside the gene matches: 7. Germline V lookup: CDR1 MNHEY, CDR2 SVGAGI. The CDR3 has 14 residues. The DNA for the CDR3 is TGTGCCAGCAGTAGAGGGGGCGCGAGCACTGAAGCTTTCTTT. Its translation: CASSRGGASTEAFF.

CDR3 region: CASSMAGTAVNEKLFF. The DNA for the CDR3 is TGTGCCAGTAGTATGGCGGGTACCGCGGTTAATGAAAAACTGTTTTTT. This chain uses TRBV19 with TRBJ1-4; D unresolved. This CDR3 has 16 residues. Trimming took 3 bases from V and 4 from J, leaving 15 bases between them. The germline V gene has CDR1 LNHDA and CDR2 SQIVND (reference sequence).

The V and J genes are TRBV28 and TRBJ2-7; TRBD2 aligns across 8 bases. V was pared by 9 bases and J by 6 bases, with 10 bases of the junction left unmatched. The CDR3 is 13 residues long. Germline V gene lookup returns CDR1 MDHEN and CDR2 SYDVKM. The CDR3 loop is CASVTGTRGEQYF. DNA of the CDR3: TGTGCCAGTGTCACCGGGACTAGAGGCGAGCAGTACTTC.